This T cell receptor beta chain originates from a study of T cell responses to AZD1222 COVID-19 vaccine. The germline gives CDR1 SGHTA, CDR2 FQGNSA. V was pared by 6 bases and J by 5 bases, with 11 bases between. This CDR3 region has 13 residues. The assay was immunoSEQ multiplex PCR, and TCRdb's table has in-frame clones only and misses some. The top ten clones hold 3% to 4% of a sample with more than 140,000 clones, about 87% of them seen once. Broader study findings: Unmutated variant regions reportedly attract nearly half of all spike-specific TCRs. Donors skewed white British and female; clonal diversity was possibly underestimated. Mapped onto spike, vaccine-associated CD4 TCRs spanned it and were dominant at 160-218 and 743-854. Baseline serostatus was positive in only six AZD1222 recipients.

Turning to this clone: Antigen specificity is unknown.

This receptor was identified in an adult in good health. This specimen consisted of peripheral blood, obtained on day 0 of MenACWY control vaccination. The genes are TRBV7-2 and TRBJ1-5; D is unresolved. The CDR3 loop reads CASSRFGDQPQHF. DNA of the CDR3: TGTGCCAGCAGTCGTTTCGGGGATCAGCCCCAGCATTTT.